A single sample is the source of the 30 T cell receptor beta chains below, sequenced in a study of blood T cell repertoires in COVID-19. Libraries were prepared by immunoSEQ multiplex PCR; TCRdb keeps only in-frame clonotypes and omits some of them. The sample includes roughly 120,000 clones, roughly nine tenths of them seen just once. The specimen was peripheral blood. All receptors come from an older man who had recovered from COVID-19.

The chain uses TRBV7-9 and TRBJ1-5, with D possibly being TRBD1 (5 bases). Germline V gene data show CDR1 as SEHNR and CDR2 as FQNEAQ (reference sequence). This CDR3 spans 15 amino acids. V was trimmed by 0 bases and J by 3 bases, leaving 9 bases between them. This chain's CDR3 is CASSLADRPNQPQHF. The CDR3 bases are TGTGCCAGCAGCTTAGCTGACAGACCCAATCAGCCCCAGCATTTT. The whole variable domain, remainder taken from reference TRBV7-9 and TRBJ1-5, is DTGVSQNPRHKITKRGQNVTFRCDPISEHNRLYWYRQTLGQGPEFLTYFQNEAQLEKSRLLSDRFSAERPKGSFSTLEIQRTEQGDSAMYLCASSLADRPNQPQHFGDGTRLSIL.

The chain uses TRBV18 and TRBJ1-1, with TRBD1 as a possible D gene (5 bases). The V and J ends lost 5 bases and 4 bases respectively, with 14 bases between them. CDR1 and CDR2 from the germline V gene are KGHSH and LQKENI. The CDR3 contains 14 residues. CDR3 amino acids: CASSNNQGATEAFF. The CDR3 bases are TGTGCCAGCTCAAACAATCAGGGTGCCACTGAAGCTTTCTTT. Variable domain in full (rest from reference TRBV18 and TRBJ1-1): NAGVMQNPRHLVRRRGQEARLRCSPMKGHSHVYWYRQLPEEGLKFMVYLQKENIIDESGMPKERFSAEFPKEGPSILRIQQVVRGDSAAYFCASSNNQGATEAFFGQGTRLTVV.

V and J are TRBV19 and TRBJ2-3, with D possibly being TRBD1 (5 bases). The V gene lost 5 bases and the J gene lost 6 bases, with 9 bases spanning the gap. Per germline, CDR1 LNHDA and CDR2 SQIVND (reference sequence). The CDR3 spans 12 residues. CDR3 amino acids: CASSFRVDTQYF. The CDR3 DNA reads as TGTGCCAGTAGTTTCAGGGTGGATACGCAGTATTTT.

As for this clone: The sample has other DNA sequences that encode this CDR3 too. In nucleotides, the CDR3 is TGTGCCAGCAGTCTTACCGGGAGCTACGAGCAGTACTTC. As protein: CASSLTGSYEQYF. J is TRBJ2-7 and V is TRBV28, with TRBD2 as a possible D gene (6 bases). This CDR3 is 13 amino acids long. V was clipped by 5 bases and J by 3 bases, with 11 bases between them. Germline values: CDR1 MDHEN, CDR2 SYDVKM.

The chain combines TRBV14 with TRBJ1-3, with D possibly matching TRBD1 (6 bases). Deletions cut 5 bases from V and 4 bases from J, with 18 bases between. Germline CDR1 reads SGHDN; CDR2 reads FVKESK. This CDR3 is built from 16 residues. This CDR3 is CASSGRLQGHGNTIYF. CDR3 DNA sequence: TGTGCCAGCAGCGGACGATTACAGGGTCACGGAAACACCATATATTTT.

The chain uses TRBV5-1 and TRBJ2-5; D gene ambiguous. Germline loops: CDR1 SGHRS, CDR2 YFSETQ. The CDR3 sequence is 13 residues long. V lost 4 bases and J lost 1, with 8 bases in between. CDR3 sequence (DNA): TGCGCCAGCAGCGAGTCGGTCCAAGAGACCCAGTACTTC. Protein sequence: CASSESVQETQYF.

The rearrangement joins TRBV18 to TRBJ1-6; D is uncertain. The CDR3 totals 15 residues. Germline values: CDR1 KGHSH, CDR2 LQKENI. V shed 3 bases and J shed 5 bases, with 11 bases lying between them. Written as DNA, the CDR3 is TGTGCCAGCTCACCCGGACTGATGGATAATTCACCCCTCCACTTT. Translating gives CASSPGLMDNSPLHF.

The gene calls are TRBV21-1 and TRBJ2-7; the table gives TRBD1 as D, unverified against the DNA. TRBV21-1 is designated a pseudogene. This CDR3 has 16 amino acids. The CDR3 DNA follows: TGTGCCAGCCCAGAGCCTTCGGACAGAAGGTACTACGAGCAGTACTTC. This sequence encodes CASPEPSDRRYYEQYF.

This chain links TRBV7-8 with TRBJ1-2; D remains unclear. Germline V CDR1 and CDR2: SGHVS, FQNEAQ. This CDR3 has 15 residues. Trimming shortened V by 4 bases and J by 2 bases, and 14 bases separated the two germline ends. The CDR3 DNA reads as TGTGCCAGCAGCTACCCTGACTTCACGAACTATGGCTACACCTTC. Translated, it gives CASSYPDFTNYGYTF.

This chain links TRBV5-1 with TRBJ2-2; 8 bases line up with TRBD2. Germline V CDR1 and CDR2: SGHRS, YFSETQ. Trimming at V came to 4 bases and at J to 5 bases, leaving 7 bases not matched to a gene. This CDR3 has 15 amino acids. The CDR3 nucleotides read TGCGCCAGCAGCCAAAGCGGGGGCGGAACCGGGGAGCTGTTTTTT. Protein sequence: CASSQSGGGTGELFF.

The chain has TRBV7-9 and TRBJ2-1, with D possibly TRBD1 on 7 matching bases. This CDR3 region has 19 residues. Trimming took off 2 bases at V and 7 bases at J, with 27 bases between the two ends. Germline CDR1 SEHNR, CDR2 FQNEAQ (reference sequence). The CDR3 coding sequence is TGTGCCAGCAGCTTAAGGGACAGCCTACGGAGGGAGATTGTGAATGAGCAGTTCTTC. Its translation is CASSLRDSLRREIVNEQFF.

The count of this clone is one. The chain carries TRBV24-1 and TRBJ2-1, with 7 nucleotides matching TRBD1. CDR3 length equals 15 residues. Looked up from germline, CDR1 is KGHDR and CDR2 is SFDVKD. V trimming: 6 bases; J trimming: 5 bases; junction bases outside the gene matches: 9. As DNA, the CDR3 is TGTGCCACCAGTTTCATGACAGGGTCACACAATGAGCAGTTCTTC. This sequence encodes CATSFMTGSHNEQFF.

The chain carries TRBV30 and TRBJ1-5; D gene ambiguous. Germline CDR1 GTSNPN, CDR2 SVGIG (reference sequence). This CDR3 is built from 13 residues. The V end was cut by 1 base, the J end by 6 bases, with 10 bases between. CDR3 amino acids: CAWSARESQPQHF. The CDR3 DNA is TGTGCCTGGAGTGCGCGGGAGAGTCAGCCCCAGCATTTT.

The chain employs TRBV6-4 and TRBJ1-6; D unclear. This CDR3 has 13 residues. V lost 0 bases, J lost 8 bases, and 5 bases lay in between. The germline V gene has CDR1 MRHNA and CDR2 SNTAGT. Here the CDR3 reads CASSDSEDSPLHF. The CDR3 DNA sequence: TGTGCCAGCAGTGACTCGGAGGATTCACCCCTCCACTTT.

The rearrangement links TRBV7-3 to TRBJ2-1; no clear D. Looked up from germline, CDR1 is SGHTA and CDR2 is FQGTGA. The CDR3 runs to 13 residues. V was shortened by 5 bases and J by 4 bases, with 9 bases between the two germline ends. The CDR3, as DNA: TGTGCCAGCAGCCCGACGGGTTACAATGAGCAGTTCTTC. Amino acids: CASSPTGYNEQFF.

V and J are TRBV6-5 and TRBJ2-1, with D maybe TRBD2 (6 bases). The CDR3 is 13 amino acids. Germline V gene data show CDR1 as MNHEY and CDR2 as SVGAGI. V was cut by 2 bases and J by 9 bases, with 11 bases left in between. The CDR3 spells CASSYGGTGEQFF. CDR3 bases: TGTGCCAGCAGTTACGGGGGGACGGGTGAGCAGTTCTTC.

The chain recombines TRBV5-1 with TRBJ2-3; TRBD1 matches at 7 bases. J was trimmed by 0 bases and V by 0 bases; bases with no gene match: 4. The germline CDR1 and CDR2 sequences are SGHRS and YFSETQ. This CDR3 has 16 residues. CDR3: CASSLAGTVSTDTQYF. The CDR3 coding sequence is TGCGCCAGCAGCTTGGCCGGGACAGTCAGCACAGATACGCAGTATTTT.

This chain connects TRBV5-4 to TRBJ2-5, with D perhaps TRBD2 (5 bases). Germline V lookup: CDR1 SGHNT, CDR2 YYREEE (reference sequence). Deletions cut 0 bases from V and 4 bases from J, with 13 bases between. The length of the CDR3 is 15 residues. CDR3 nucleotide sequence: TGTGCCAGCAGCTTGGGCGGGTCCCAAGGAGAGACCCAGTACTTC. It translates to CASSLGGSQGETQYF.

The rearrangement joins TRBV28 to TRBJ1-5, with unresolved D. V was cut by 6 bases and J by 4 bases, with 7 bases left in between. Germline V gives CDR1 MDHEN, CDR2 SYDVKM. This CDR3 comprises 12 residues. This chain's CDR3 is CASSVSNQPQHF. As DNA, the CDR3 is TGTGCCAGCAGCGTGAGTAATCAGCCCCAGCATTTT.

The rearrangement links TRBV28 to TRBJ1-2; the D is unclear. The CDR3 contains 12 residues. Looked up from germline, CDR1 is MDHEN and CDR2 is SYDVKM. V was shortened by 4 bases and J by 5 bases, with 8 bases between the two germline ends. The CDR3 DNA is TGTGCCAGCAGTTGGGCAGGTTATGGCTACACCTTC. Amino acids: CASSWAGYGYTF.

The chain couples TRBV9 to TRBJ1-6, with TRBD1 matching 9 bases. Germline V gene sequence: CDR1 SGDLS, CDR2 YYNGEE. V dropped 0 bases and J dropped 7; count of bases not matched to a gene: 8. The CDR3 totals 17 residues. CDR3 loop: CASSVAPGQGRNSPLHF. The CDR3, as DNA: TGTGCCAGCAGCGTAGCCCCGGGACAGGGACGAAATTCACCCCTCCACTTT. The whole variable domain, filled in from reference TRBV9 and TRBJ1-6, reads DSGVTQTPKHLITATGQRVTLRCSPRSGDLSVYWYQQSLDQGLQFLIQYYNGEERAKGNILERFSAQQFPDLHSELNLSSLELGDSALYFCASSVAPGQGRNSPLHFGNGTRLTVT.

The V gene is TRBV28, the J gene TRBJ1-3, with TRBD1 matching over 7 bases. This CDR3 has 14 amino acids. The junction had 4 bases not matched to a gene; V was cut back by 3 bases and J by 5 bases. Germline lookup yields CDR1 MDHEN and CDR2 SYDVKM. CDR3 nucleotide sequence: TGTGCCAGCAGTTTCTGGACAGGACGAAACACCATATATTTT. Amino acids: CASSFWTGRNTIYF. Complete variable domain (other parts from reference TRBV28 and TRBJ1-3): DVKVTQSSRYLVKRTGEKVFLECVQDMDHENMFWYRQDPGLGLRLIYFSYDVKMKEKGDIPEGYSVSREKKERFSLILESASTNQTSMYLCASSFWTGRNTIYFGEGSWLTVV.

The V and J genes are TRBV30 and TRBJ1-1; D perhaps matches TRBD1 (6 bases). CDR1 and CDR2 from the germline V gene are GTSNPN and SVGIG (reference sequence). V dropped 1 base and J dropped 0 bases, with 6 bases sitting between them. The length of the CDR3 is 13 residues. Here the CDR3 DNA reads TGTGCCTGGAGTGGGACAGTGAACACTGAAGCTTTCTTT. Amino acids: CAWSGTVNTEAFF.

This chain links TRBV18 with TRBJ1-1; D is possibly TRBD1 (5 bases). The CDR3 is 13 residues long. CDR1 is KGHSH and CDR2 is LQKENI in the germline V gene. Trimming cost V 9 bases and J 1 base, with 12 bases left between them. The CDR3 region is CASEGVENTEAFF. Here the CDR3 DNA reads TGTGCCAGTGAAGGGGTTGAGAACACTGAAGCTTTCTTT.

The chain links TRBV5-8 to TRBJ1-2; unclear D gene. V was clipped by 2 bases and J by 8 bases, with 13 bases between them. The CDR3 loop spans 13 amino acids. The germline V gene has CDR1 SGHTS and CDR2 YDEGEE. The DNA of the CDR3 is TGTGCCAGCAGCTTTGAGGGAACTCGAGGCTACACCTTC. This encodes CASSFEGTRGYTF.

The DNA for the CDR3 is TGCGCCAGCAGCTTGGGCGACGCGGGGACGACTGAAGCTTTCTTT. Encoded protein: CASSLGDAGTTEAFF. The V call is TRBV5-1, the J call TRBJ1-1; a weak D match, TRBD1 (5 bases). CDR3 size: 15 residues. The V gene lost 0 bases and the J gene lost 5 bases, with 14 bases spanning the gap. The germline V gene has CDR1 SGHRS and CDR2 YFSETQ. The whole variable domain, remainder taken from reference TRBV5-1 and TRBJ1-1, is KAGVTQTPRYLIKTRGQQVTLSCSPISGHRSVSWYQQTPGQGLQFLFEYFSETQRNKGNFPGRFSGRQFSNSRSEMNVSTLELGDSALYLCASSLGDAGTTEAFFGQGTRLTVV.

The V call is TRBV6-2 or TRBV6-3, the J call TRBJ2-7; 7 bases line up with TRBD1. The CDR3 consists of 16 residues. V shed 2 bases and J 2 bases; nucleotides not matched to a gene: 9. The V gene's germline CDR1 is MNHEY and CDR2 SVGEGT. The CDR3 region has the DNA TGTGCCAGCAGTTACACTGACAGGGCGAGGGCCTACGAGCAGTACTTC. It codes for CASSYTDRARAYEQYF.

The genes are TRBV29-1 and TRBJ1-5, with unresolved D. The CDR3 has 13 residues. The germline V gene has CDR1 SQVTM and CDR2 ANQGSEA. In DNA form, the CDR3 reads TGCAACCCGGGGAGGGATAGCAATCAGCCCCAGCATTTT. Translated, it gives CNPGRDSNQPQHF.

The V gene is TRBV30, the J gene TRBJ1-1; TRBD1 is a possible D gene (6 bases). With 8 bases removed from V and 0 bases from J, the gap between germline ends came to 19 bases. Per germline, CDR1 GTSNPN and CDR2 SVGIG (reference sequence). The CDR3 has 15 residues. In nucleotides, the CDR3 is TGTGCCCAACAGGGAGGGTCGCGTATGAACACTGAAGCTTTCTTT. Its translation: CAQQGGSRMNTEAFF.

The V gene is TRBV5-1, the J gene TRBJ1-1; the match to TRBD1 covers 10 bases. Germline values: CDR1 SGHRS, CDR2 YFSETQ. This CDR3 region has 15 residues. V was pared by 0 bases and J by 5 bases, with 4 bases of the junction left unmatched. The CDR3 DNA follows: TGCGCCAGCAGCTTGGGGGACAGGGGAGGGACTGAAGCTTTCTTT. Translated, it gives CASSLGDRGGTEAFF.